A selection of T cell receptor beta chains follows, all from one sample in a study of T cells in Graves' hyperthyroidism and ophthalmopathy. TCRdb used MiXCR to reprocess the multiplex PCR reads, holding one entry per CDR3 protein. This sample has around 800,000 distinct CDR3 sequences, with roughly 40% found just once. What was sequenced was blood. The receptors were gathered from a man between 18 and 29 years old with Graves' hyperthyroidism. Each CDR3 is given with its conserved first and last residue. D genes are given only for firm matches. Some rows mark clone size as missing; the rest say once, few, many or name a class of expanded clone.

clone_size	v_call	j_call	d_call	cdr3_aa	cdr3_nt
many	TRBV9	TRBJ2-5	TRBD1	CASSPTTGWGTQYF	TGTGCCAGCAGCCCGACGACAGGGTGGGGGACCCAGTACTTC
few	TRBV10-3	TRBJ2-5	NA	CAISESKRRDNQETQYF	TGTGCCATCAGTGAGTCGAAGCGACGCGACAACCAAGAGACCCAGTACTTC
few	TRBV4-1	TRBJ2-5	NA	CASSPKDGSGTQYF	TGCGCCAGCAGCCCAAAGGACGGTTCAGGGACCCAGTACTTC
NA	TRBV7-3	TRBJ2-7	NA	CASSLVGIGSCEQYF	TGTGCCAGCAGCTTGGTGGGAATTGGGTCCTGCGAGCAGTACTTC
NA	TRBV7-3	TRBJ1-1	NA	CASSPRPRTTNTEAFF	TGTGCCAGCAGCCCGCGCCCGCGGACCACGAACACTGAAGCTTTCTTT
NA	TRBV29-1	TRBJ1-1	NA	CSLGPLLTNTEAFF	TGCAGCTTAGGCCCTCTTCTCACGAACACTGAAGCTTTCTTT
NA	TRBV29-1	TRBJ2-7	NA	CSQELPPSYEQYF	TGCAGCCAAGAGTTGCCCCCCTCCTACGAGCAGTACTTC
NA	TRBV7-8	TRBJ1-1	NA	CASSRRFLGLGTEAFF	TGTGCCAGCAGCCGAAGGTTTCTGGGACTCGGGACTGAAGCTTTCTTT
many	TRBV29-1	TRBJ1-1	NA	CSVAPGAPTEAFF	TGCAGCGTGGCTCCAGGGGCTCCCACTGAAGCTTTCTTT
few	TRBV7-3	TRBJ1-1	NA	CASSLEGTSYTEAFF	TGTGCCAGCAGCCTAGAGGGGACAAGCTACACTGAAGCTTTCTTT
many	TRBV19	TRBJ2-7	TRBD2	CASSKSSGIYEQYF	TGTGCCAGTAGTAAGTCTAGCGGCATCTACGAGCAGTACTTC
few	TRBV14	TRBJ2-5	NA	CASSQERGSWSEGTQYF	TGTGCCAGCAGCCAAGAACGGGGCAGCTGGAGTGAGGGGACCCAGTACTTC
few	TRBV4-1	TRBJ2-7	NA	CASSQYQWTYEQYF	TGCGCCAGCAGCCAATATCAGTGGACCTACGAGCAGTACTTC
NA	TRBV10-3	TRBJ1-1	TRBD1	CASSYSGGYQTEAFF	TGTGCCAGCAGTTACTCAGGGGGTTACCAGACTGAAGCTTTCTTT
many	TRBV2	TRBJ1-4	NA	CASTPIRGDEKLFF	TGTGCCAGCACCCCAATTAGGGGAGATGAAAAACTGTTTTTT
NA	TRBV7-2	TRBJ2-7	NA	CASSPYTGPYEQYF	TGTGCCAGCAGCCCCTACACCGGCCCCTACGAGCAGTACTTC
NA	TRBV4-1	TRBJ2-7	NA	CASSQDLTSALGEQYF	TGCGCCAGCAGCCAAGATCTCACGTCGGCCCTGGGCGAGCAGTACTTC
few	TRBV7-8	TRBJ2-7	NA	CASSFLPGSYEQYF	TGTGCCAGCAGCTTTTTGCCAGGGAGCTACGAGCAGTACTTC
many	TRBV7-9	TRBJ1-4	TRBD1	CASTEGGEKLFF	TGTGCCAGCACAGAAGGGGGCGAAAAACTGTTTTTT
NA	TRBV6-5	TRBJ1-2	NA	CASSYGNRVSGYTF	TGTGCCAGCAGTTACGGTAACAGGGTCTCTGGCTACACCTTC
few	TRBV9	TRBJ1-1	NA	CASSVAVAGTEAFF	TGTGCCAGCAGCGTAGCGGTGGCGGGCACTGAAGCTTTCTTT
few	TRBV9	TRBJ2-6	TRBD1	CASSARTGTPSGANVLTF	TGTGCCAGCAGCGCCCGGACAGGGACCCCCTCTGGGGCCAACGTCCTGACTTTC
NA	TRBV25-1	TRBJ1-4	NA	CASSLGDGDEKLFF	TGTGCCAGCTCACTTGGGGACGGCGATGAAAAACTGTTTTTT
NA	TRBV9	TRBJ2-7	NA	CASSVEGTLSYEQYF	TGTGCCAGCAGCGTGGAGGGCACCCTGTCCTACGAGCAGTACTTC
NA	TRBV29-1	TRBJ2-6	NA	CSVAPGSGANVLTF	TGCAGCGTTGCTCCTGGGTCTGGGGCCAACGTCCTGACTTTC
NA	TRBV7-2	TRBJ2-7	TRBD2	CASSLPPVGLAYEQYF	TGTGCCAGCAGCCTACCGCCCGTGGGACTAGCCTACGAGCAGTACTTC
many	TRBV5-6	TRBJ2-5	NA	CASSLGLGGETQYF	TGTGCCAGCAGCTTGGGGCTGGGCGGAGAGACCCAGTACTTC
NA	TRBV6-1	TRBJ1-6	NA	CASRSTPYRESPLHF	TGTGCCAGCAGATCGACTCCTTACAGGGAATCACCCCTCCACTTT
many	TRBV20-1	TRBJ2-5	NA	CSVLARGETQYF	TGCAGTGTGCTAGCGAGAGGGGAGACCCAGTACTTC
NA	TRBV27	TRBJ1-5	NA	CASSWQTNQPQHF	TGTGCCAGCAGTTGGCAGACCAATCAGCCCCAGCATTTT
once	TRBV6-2/TRBV6-3	TRBJ1-5	NA	CASSYSQPNQPQHF	TGTGCCAGCAGTTACTCGCAGCCTAATCAGCCCCAGCATTTT
few	TRBV15	TRBJ2-5	NA	CATSRSAPGGGTQYF	TGTGCCACCAGCAGGTCCGCCCCCGGAGGTGGGACCCAGTACTTC
NA	TRBV6-5	TRBJ1-4	NA	CASSPGHYEKLFF	TGTGCCAGCAGCCCCGGGCACTATGAAAAACTGTTTTTT
NA	TRBV10-3	TRBJ1-5	TRBD1	CATGTGDSWQPQHF	TGTGCCACCGGGACAGGGGACAGCTGGCAGCCCCAGCATTTT
many	TRBV10-1	TRBJ2-7	TRBD2	CASSESGTSYEQYF	TGCGCCAGCAGTGAGTCAGGGACTAGCTACGAGCAGTACTTC
NA	TRBV4-3	TRBJ1-1	NA	CASSQGEAGWAFF	TGCGCCAGCAGCCAAGGTGAAGCAGGGTGGGCTTTCTTT
many	TRBV12-3/TRBV12-4	TRBJ1-1	NA	CASTLLRDAEAFF	TGTGCCAGCACCCTTCTCCGGGACGCTGAAGCTTTCTTT
many	TRBV15	TRBJ2-7	NA	CATSRDRLRSYEQYF	TGTGCCACCAGCAGAGATCGCCTACGCTCCTACGAGCAGTACTTC
NA	TRBV7-9	TRBJ2-2	TRBD1	CASSQVWTGSGELFF	TGTGCCAGCAGCCAGGTCTGGACAGGGTCCGGGGAGCTGTTTTTT
NA	TRBV6-1	TRBJ2-7	NA	CASSYANREVNEQYF	TGTGCCAGCAGCTACGCCAACAGGGAGGTCAACGAGCAGTACTTC
many	TRBV5-5	TRBJ1-5	NA	CASSPGWGNQPQHF	TGTGCCAGCAGCCCGGGGTGGGGCAATCAGCCCCAGCATTTT
NA	TRBV4-1	TRBJ1-1	NA	CASKVEGVNTEAFF	TGCGCCAGCAAGGTGGAGGGGGTGAACACTGAAGCTTTCTTT
many	TRBV7-9	TRBJ1-6	NA	CASSLARRTANSPLHF	TGTGCCAGCAGCTTAGCTCGAAGGACAGCCAATTCACCCCTCCACTTT
many	TRBV12-3/TRBV12-4	TRBJ1-3	NA	CASTLSRSGNTIYF	TGTGCCAGCACCCTTTCCCGCTCTGGAAACACCATATATTTT
NA	TRBV10-3	TRBJ1-3	TRBD1	CATGTGEFSGNTIYF	TGTGCCACCGGGACAGGGGAGTTCTCTGGAAACACCATATATTTT
NA	TRBV10-2	TRBJ2-5	NA	CASRGQERDQETQYF	TGCGCCAGCCGGGGACAGGAGCGGGATCAAGAGACCCAGTACTTC
few	TRBV5-4	TRBJ2-7	NA	CASSSQPLYEQYF	TGTGCCAGCAGCTCGCAGCCACTGTACGAGCAGTACTTC
many	TRBV7-3	TRBJ2-5	TRBD2	CASSSGTSPETQYF	TGTGCCAGCAGCTCCGGGACTAGCCCAGAGACCCAGTACTTC
many	TRBV20-1	TRBJ2-5	TRBD2	CSARRLAGETQYF	TGCAGTGCTAGGAGACTAGCAGGGGAGACCCAGTACTTC
NA	TRBV20-1	TRBJ1-2	NA	CSARAREYGYTF	TGCAGTGCTAGGGCTAGGGAGTATGGCTACACCTTC